This record looks at one TCR beta chain sequence and its context. Germline CDR1 reads SGDLS; CDR2 reads YYNGEE. The CDR3 contains 16 residues. V lost 0 bases and J 3 bases, leaving 15 bases between the germline ends. As processed by the authors: Estimates of nucleated cell counts were drawn from the amplification of reference gene primers. Clones were sequenced by immunoSEQ multiplex PCR, and TCRdb holds only the in-frame ones, with some missing. D and trimming come from the DNA, and the V and J calls and clone size come from that table. This table has approximately 140,000 clones, around 88% appearing once. The sample originates from a study of blood T cell repertoires in COVID-19. Study background: The United States, Italy and Spain supplied acute and convalescent COVID-19 samples. Sources were T cells, B-cell-depleted T cells, or PBMCs; the material itself was cDNA or gDNA.

Sequencing used peripheral blood. The clonotype comes from a woman aged 55-70 years with acute or convalescent COVID-19. This chain uses TRBV9 with TRBJ1-2; D remains unclear. CDR3 sequence reads: CASSVATSAGYYGYTF. The CDR3 DNA reads TGTGCCAGCAGCGTAGCTACATCAGCGGGCTACTATGGCTACACCTTC. The variable domain in full, completed from reference TRBV9 and TRBJ1-2, reads DSGVTQTPKHLITATGQRVTLRCSPRSGDLSVYWYQQSLDQGLQFLIQYYNGEERAKGNILERFSAQQFPDLHSELNLSSLELGDSALYFCASSVATSAGYYGYTFGSGTRLTVV.